This TCR beta chain was observed in a study of regulatory and conventional T cells in RAG deficiency. Points from the study as a whole: Compared with controls, unique Treg TCR beta sequences dropped about 110-fold in Omenn syndrome and CID/AS.

A remark on this clone: No antigen is known for it.

Clones were read by immunoSEQ multiplex PCR, and TCRdb kept only the in-frame ones, dropping some. The data hold 10,000 to 15,000 clones, with 85% to 95% observed a single time. CDR1 and CDR2 from the germline V gene are SGHAT and FQNNGV. The CDR3 extends over 14 amino acids. V lost 1 base to trimming and J lost 10 bases, with 14 bases between them. The sorted conventional CD4+ T cells were CD25-low and CD127-high, with genomic DNA sequenced. These records were also assigned to another study, of regulatory T cells. That paper notes: The PCR used 52 TRBV and 13 TRBJ primers.

The rearrangement uses TRBV11-2 and TRBJ2-1; D is possibly TRBD1 (5 bases). The receptor comes from a human donor in good health. Sequenced: CD4+ effector T cells sorted from blood. CDR3 sequence (DNA): TGTGCCAGCAGCTTAGGGGCTAACAACAGGGAGCAGTTCTTC. Translating it yields CASSLGANNREQFF.